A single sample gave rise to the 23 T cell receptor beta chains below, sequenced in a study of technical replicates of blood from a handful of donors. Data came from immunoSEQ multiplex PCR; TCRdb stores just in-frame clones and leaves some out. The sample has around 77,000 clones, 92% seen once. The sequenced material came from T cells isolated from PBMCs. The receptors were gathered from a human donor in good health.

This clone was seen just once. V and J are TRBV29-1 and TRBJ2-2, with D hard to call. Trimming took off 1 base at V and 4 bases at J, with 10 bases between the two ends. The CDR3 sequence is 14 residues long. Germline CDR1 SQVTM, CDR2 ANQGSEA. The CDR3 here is CSVEGIAGTGELFF. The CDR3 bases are TGCAGCGTTGAAGGGATAGCTGGCACCGGGGAGCTGTTTTTT.

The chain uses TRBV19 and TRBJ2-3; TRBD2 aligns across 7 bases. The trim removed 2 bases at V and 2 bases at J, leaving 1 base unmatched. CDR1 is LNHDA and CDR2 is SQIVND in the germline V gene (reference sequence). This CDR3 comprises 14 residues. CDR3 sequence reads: CASSITSDTDTQYF. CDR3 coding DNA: TGTGCCAGTAGTATAACTAGCGACACAGATACGCAGTATTTT. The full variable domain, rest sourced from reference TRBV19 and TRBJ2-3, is DGGITQSPKYLFRKEGQNVTLSCEQNLNHDAMYWYRQDPGQGLRLIYYSQIVNDFQKGDIAEGYSVSREKKESFPLTVTSAQKNPTAFYLCASSITSDTDTQYFGPGTRLTVL.

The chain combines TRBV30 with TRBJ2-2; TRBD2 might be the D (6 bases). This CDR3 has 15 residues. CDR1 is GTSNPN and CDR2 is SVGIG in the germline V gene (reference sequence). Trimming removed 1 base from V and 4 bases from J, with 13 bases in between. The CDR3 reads CAWSGAGGSTGELFF. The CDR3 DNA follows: TGTGCCTGGAGTGGGGCTGGGGGGTCCACCGGGGAGCTGTTTTTT.

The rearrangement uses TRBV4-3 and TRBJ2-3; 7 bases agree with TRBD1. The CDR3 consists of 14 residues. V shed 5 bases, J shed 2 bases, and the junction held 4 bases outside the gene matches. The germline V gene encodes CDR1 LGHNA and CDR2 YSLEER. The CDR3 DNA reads TGCGCCAGCAGCTTCGACAGGGCCACAGATACGCAGTATTTT. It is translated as CASSFDRATDTQYF.

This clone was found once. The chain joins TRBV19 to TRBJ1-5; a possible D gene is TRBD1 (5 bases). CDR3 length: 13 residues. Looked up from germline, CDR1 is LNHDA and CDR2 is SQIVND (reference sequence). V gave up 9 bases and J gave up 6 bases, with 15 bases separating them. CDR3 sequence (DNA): TGTGCCAGCGGCCAGTCAGGGCCTCAGCCCCAGCATTTT. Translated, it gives CASGQSGPQPQHF.

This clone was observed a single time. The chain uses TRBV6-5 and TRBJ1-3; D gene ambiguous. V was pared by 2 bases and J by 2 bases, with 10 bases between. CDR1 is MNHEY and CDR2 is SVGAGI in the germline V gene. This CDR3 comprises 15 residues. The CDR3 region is CASSYPLNPGNTIYF. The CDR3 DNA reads TGTGCCAGCAGTTACCCACTGAACCCTGGAAACACCATATATTTT.

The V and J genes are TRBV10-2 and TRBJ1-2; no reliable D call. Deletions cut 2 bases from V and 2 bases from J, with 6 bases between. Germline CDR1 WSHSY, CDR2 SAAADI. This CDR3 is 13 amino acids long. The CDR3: CASSEATNYGYTF. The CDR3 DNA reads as TGCGCCAGCAGTGAGGCCACAAACTATGGCTACACCTTC.

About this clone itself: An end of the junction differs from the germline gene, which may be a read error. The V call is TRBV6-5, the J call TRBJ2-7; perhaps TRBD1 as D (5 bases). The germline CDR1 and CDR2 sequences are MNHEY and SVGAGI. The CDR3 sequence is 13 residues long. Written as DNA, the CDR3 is TGTGCCAGCAGCTACTTAGGGGTTCCCGAGCAGTACTTC. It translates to CASSYLGVPEQYF.

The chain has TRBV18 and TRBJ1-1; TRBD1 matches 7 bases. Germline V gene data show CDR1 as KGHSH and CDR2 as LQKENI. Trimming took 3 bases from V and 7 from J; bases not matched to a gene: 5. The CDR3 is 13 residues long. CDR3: CASSPGAGGEAFF. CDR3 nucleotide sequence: TGTGCCAGCTCACCGGGGGCAGGGGGTGAAGCTTTCTTT.

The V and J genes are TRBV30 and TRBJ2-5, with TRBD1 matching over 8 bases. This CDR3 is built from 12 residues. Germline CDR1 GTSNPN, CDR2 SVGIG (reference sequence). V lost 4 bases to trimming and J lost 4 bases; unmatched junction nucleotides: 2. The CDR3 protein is CAWTGGGETQYF. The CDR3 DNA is TGTGCCTGGACAGGGGGCGGAGAGACCCAGTACTTC.

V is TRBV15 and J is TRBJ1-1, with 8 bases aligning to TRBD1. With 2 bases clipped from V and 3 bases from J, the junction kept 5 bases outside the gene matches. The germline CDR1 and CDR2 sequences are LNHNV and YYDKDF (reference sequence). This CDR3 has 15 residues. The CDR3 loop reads CATSRLDREHTEAFF. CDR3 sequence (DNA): TGTGCCACCAGCAGATTGGACAGGGAACACACTGAAGCTTTCTTT.

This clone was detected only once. The CDR3 is CASSLLAGNLHNEQFF. The DNA of the CDR3 is TGTGCCAGCAGTTTACTAGCGGGAAACCTACACAATGAGCAGTTCTTC. J is TRBJ2-1 and V is TRBV27, with TRBD2 identical over 9 bases. With V trimmed by 2 bases and J by 5 bases, 7 bases remained unmatched. The CDR3 totals 16 residues. The germline V gene encodes CDR1 MNHEY and CDR2 SMNVEV (reference sequence).

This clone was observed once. DNA for the CDR3: TGCGCCAGCAGCTTGAGTGTAGCGGGCCTATCCTACAATGAGCAGTTCTTC. As protein: CASSLSVAGLSYNEQFF. The gene calls are TRBV5-1 and TRBJ2-1, with 7 bases that match TRBD2. The CDR3 runs to 17 residues. V dropped 1 base and J dropped 1; count of bases not matched to a gene: 8. CDR1 is SGHRS, CDR2 YFSETQ, per germline.

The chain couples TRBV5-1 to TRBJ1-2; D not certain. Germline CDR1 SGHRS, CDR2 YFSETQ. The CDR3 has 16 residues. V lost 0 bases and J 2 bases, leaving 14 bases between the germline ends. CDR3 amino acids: CASSLDPGRTNYGYTF. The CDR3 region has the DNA TGCGCCAGCAGCTTGGACCCGGGGAGGACGAACTATGGCTACACCTTC.

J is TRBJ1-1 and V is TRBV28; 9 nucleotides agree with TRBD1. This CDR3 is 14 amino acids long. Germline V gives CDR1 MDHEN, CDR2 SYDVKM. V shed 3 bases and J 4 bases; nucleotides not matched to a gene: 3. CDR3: CASSFGQGSTEAFF. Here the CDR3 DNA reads TGTGCCAGCAGTTTTGGACAGGGGTCCACTGAAGCTTTCTTT.

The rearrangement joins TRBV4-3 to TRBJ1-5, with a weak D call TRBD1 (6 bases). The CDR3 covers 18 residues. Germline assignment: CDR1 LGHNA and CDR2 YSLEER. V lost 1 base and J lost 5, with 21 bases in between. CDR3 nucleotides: TGCGCCAGCAGCCAAGGTCCTCCGGGACACCTTACTCATCAGCCCCAGCATTTT. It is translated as CASSQGPPGHLTHQPQHF.

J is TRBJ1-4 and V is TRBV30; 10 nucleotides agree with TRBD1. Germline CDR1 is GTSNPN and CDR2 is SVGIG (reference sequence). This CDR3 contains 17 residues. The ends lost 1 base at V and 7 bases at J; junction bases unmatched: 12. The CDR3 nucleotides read TGTGCCTGGAGTGGCTTAGGACCGGGACAGGGGCGTGAAAAACTGTTTTTT. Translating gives CAWSGLGPGQGREKLFF.

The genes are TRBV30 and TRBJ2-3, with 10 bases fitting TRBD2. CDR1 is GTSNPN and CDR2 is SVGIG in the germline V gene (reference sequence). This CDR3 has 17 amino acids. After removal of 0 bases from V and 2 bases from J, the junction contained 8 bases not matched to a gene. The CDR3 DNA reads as TGTGCCTGGAGTGTAGCGGGAGGGCCCGAGGCCACAGATACGCAGTATTTT. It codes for CAWSVAGGPEATDTQYF.

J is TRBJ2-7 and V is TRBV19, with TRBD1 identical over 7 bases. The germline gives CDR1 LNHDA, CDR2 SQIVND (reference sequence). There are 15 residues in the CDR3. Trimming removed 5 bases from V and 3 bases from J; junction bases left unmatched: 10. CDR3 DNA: TGTGCCAGTAGTCAAACAGGGGAATTGGGCTACGAGCAGTACTTC. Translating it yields CASSQTGELGYEQYF.

The chain's CDR3 is CASSPFRQAEETQYF. DNA for the CDR3: TGTGCCAGCAGCCCATTCAGACAGGCGGAAGAGACCCAGTACTTC. The chain employs TRBV9 and TRBJ2-5; possible D gene TRBD1, 6 bases. Per germline, CDR1 SGDLS and CDR2 YYNGEE. This CDR3 has 15 residues. Deletions cut 4 bases from V and 3 bases from J, with 16 bases between. The entire variable domain, with the rest obtained from reference TRBV9 and TRBJ2-5, is as follows: DSGVTQTPKHLITATGQRVTLRCSPRSGDLSVYWYQQSLDQGLQFLIQYYNGEERAKGNILERFSAQQFPDLHSELNLSSLELGDSALYFCASSPFRQAEETQYFGPGTRLLVL.

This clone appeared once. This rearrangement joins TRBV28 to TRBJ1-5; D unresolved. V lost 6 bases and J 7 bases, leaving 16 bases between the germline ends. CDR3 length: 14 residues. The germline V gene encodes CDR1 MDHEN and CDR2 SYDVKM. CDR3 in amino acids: CASRGEGLGQPQHF. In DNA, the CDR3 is TGTGCCAGCAGGGGAGAGGGATTGGGACAGCCCCAGCATTTT.

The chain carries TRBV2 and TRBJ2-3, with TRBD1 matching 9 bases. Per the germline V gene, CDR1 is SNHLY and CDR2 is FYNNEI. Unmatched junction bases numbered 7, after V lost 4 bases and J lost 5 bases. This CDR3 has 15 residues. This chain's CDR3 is CASSVRDRVGDTQYF. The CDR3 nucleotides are TGTGCCAGCAGTGTCCGGGACAGGGTGGGAGATACGCAGTATTTT.

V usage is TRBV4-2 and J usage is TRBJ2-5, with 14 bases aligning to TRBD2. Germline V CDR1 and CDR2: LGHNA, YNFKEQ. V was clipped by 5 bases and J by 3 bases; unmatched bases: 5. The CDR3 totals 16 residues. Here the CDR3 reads CASSVPGLAGEETQYF. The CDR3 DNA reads TGTGCCAGCAGCGTGCCGGGACTAGCGGGAGAAGAGACCCAGTACTTC.